The entry that follows covers one T cell receptor beta chain sequence. Its matching antigen is unknown. This record belongs to a study of radiotherapy plus CTLA-4 blockade in lung cancer. Turning to the study itself: Disease control was achieved by just over 30% of patients, and objective responses by around 17%. Findings and limits, study-wide: Peripheral blood showed expansion of tumor-derived TCR clones after radiotherapy and ipilimumab. Response was reportedly best predicted by early blood T cell clone dynamics, with interferon-beta.

Germline loops: CDR1 SGDLS, CDR2 YYNGEE. The CDR3 loop spans 15 amino acids. V shed 0 bases, J shed 2 bases, and the junction held 4 bases outside the gene matches. The table came from immunoSEQ multiplex PCR; TCRdb's copy has only in-frame clones and leaves some out. Here the sample spans about 100,000 clones, 83% being singletons. The sequenced sample was peripheral blood, obtained from a patient treated with radiotherapy plus ipilimumab. The origin of this receptor is a human donor with non-small cell lung cancer who had stable disease on radiotherapy plus ipilimumab. The chain recombines TRBV9 with TRBJ2-5; 7 bases align to TRBD2. CDR3: CASSVGSGIQETQYF. DNA for the CDR3: TGTGCCAGCAGCGTAGGGAGCGGGATACAAGAGACCCAGTACTTC.